These 22 T cell receptor beta chains originate from one sample sequenced in a study of blood T cell repertoires in COVID-19. The repertoire was sequenced with immunoSEQ multiplex PCR; TCRdb's copy has only in-frame clones and lacks some. The repertoire holds more than 150,000 clones, with roughly 79% as singletons. What was sequenced was peripheral blood. The receptors here all came from an elderly woman with COVID-19, enrolled during active disease.

The rearrangement uses TRBV4-2 and TRBJ1-2; 7 bases map to TRBD1. The CDR3 contains 14 residues. Losses at the gene ends were 4 bases for V and 3 bases for J; bases not matched to a gene: 5. Germline V lookup: CDR1 LGHNA, CDR2 YNFKEQ. CDR3 DNA: TGTGCCAGCAGCCGATCGACAGGGTACTATGGCTACACCTTC. Protein sequence: CASSRSTGYYGYTF.

The rearrangement joins TRBV7-2 to TRBJ2-7; 9 positions match TRBD2. Germline V gives CDR1 SGHTA, CDR2 FQGNSA. With V trimmed by 4 bases and J by 6 bases, 13 bases remained unmatched. This CDR3 comprises 16 residues. CDR3 DNA sequence: TGTGCCAGCAGCTATAACCGACTAGCGGCGAGCGGCGAGCAGTACTTC. It encodes CASSYNRLAASGEQYF.

The chain combines TRBV19 with TRBJ1-2, with TRBD1 matching 7 bases. V trimming: 3 bases; J trimming: 2 bases; junction bases outside the gene matches: 6. Germline CDR1 is LNHDA and CDR2 is SQIVND (reference sequence). The CDR3 totals 15 residues. The CDR3 loop is CASSMRQGTNYGYTF. Here the CDR3 DNA reads TGTGCCAGTAGTATGCGACAGGGTACAAACTATGGCTACACCTTC.

The chain has TRBV18 and TRBJ1-2; D not resolved. Per the germline V gene, CDR1 is KGHSH and CDR2 is LQKENI. The ends were cut back, 2 bases at V and 3 bases at J, with 4 bases in the middle. The CDR3 loop spans 12 amino acids. CDR3 amino acids: CASSPADYGYTF. CDR3 bases: TGTGCCAGCTCACCAGCGGACTATGGCTACACCTTC.

The chain employs TRBV3-1 (or the pseudogene TRBV3-2) and TRBJ2-3, with D possibly matching TRBD2 (6 bases). Deletions cut 5 bases from V and 5 bases from J, with 11 bases between. Germline CDR1 is LGHDT and CDR2 is YNNKEL (reference sequence). The CDR3 consists of 13 residues. The CDR3 DNA is TGTGCCAGCAGCTGGCAAGCGGGAGATACGCAGTATTTT. As protein: CASSWQAGDTQYF.

The chain has TRBV2 and TRBJ1-1; D is uncertain. Per germline, CDR1 SNHLY and CDR2 FYNNEI. V was cut by 6 bases and J by 5 bases, with 13 bases left in between. The CDR3 runs to 13 residues. The CDR3 protein is CASSSYRDTEAFF. In DNA, the CDR3 is TGTGCCAGCAGCTCATATAGAGATACTGAAGCTTTCTTT.

This clone was seen only a few times. This chain uses TRBV28 with TRBJ1-1; D uncertain. V dropped 4 bases and J dropped 0 bases, with 9 bases sitting between them. Germline V gene data show CDR1 as MDHEN and CDR2 as SYDVKM. The CDR3 spans 14 residues. The CDR3 nucleotides are TGTGCCAGCAGTTCCATGACTGTGAACACTGAAGCTTTCTTT. Translation: CASSSMTVNTEAFF.

The V call is TRBV4-2, the J call TRBJ1-6; possible D gene TRBD1, 6 bases. CDR1 and CDR2 from the germline V gene are LGHNA and YNFKEQ. CDR3 size: 15 residues. Trimming removed 5 bases from V and 13 bases from J, with 21 bases in between. This CDR3 is CASSWVGQTEGPLHF. CDR3 bases: TGTGCCAGCAGCTGGGTCGGACAGACCGAAGGGCCCCTCCACTTT.

This chain joins TRBV15 and TRBJ2-1; D is ambiguous. Trimming left V 0 bases short and J 5 bases short, with 11 bases between. This CDR3 is 15 amino acids long. Germline-derived CDR1 and CDR2 are LNHNV and YYDKDF (reference sequence). Here the CDR3 reads CATSRDLGLNNEQFF. CDR3 DNA: TGTGCCACCAGCAGAGATCTTGGGCTAAACAATGAGCAGTTCTTC.

This clone has more than one count but fewer than ten. The chain uses TRBV9 and TRBJ2-2; TRBD2 might be the D (6 bases). There are 16 residues in the CDR3. Trimming stripped 3 bases from V and 7 bases from J, with 19 bases between. CDR1 is SGDLS and CDR2 is YYNGEE in the germline V gene. CDR3 in amino acids: CASSARRGTGHGELFF. Here the CDR3 DNA reads TGTGCCAGCAGCGCTAGGAGGGGCACAGGCCACGGGGAGCTGTTTTTT.

This chain uses TRBV5-4 with TRBJ1-2, with D uncertain. The V end lost 0 bases, the J end lost 3 bases, and 12 bases lay between the germline ends. The CDR3 loop spans 15 amino acids. CDR1 is SGHNT and CDR2 is YYREEE in the germline V gene (reference sequence). CDR3 loop: CASSLGGRLYYGYTF. The CDR3 bases are TGTGCCAGCAGCTTGGGCGGGCGGTTATACTATGGCTACACCTTC.

This clone was counted only a few times. This chain uses TRBV6-2 or TRBV6-3 with TRBJ1-2; D unclear. The V end lost 5 bases, the J end lost 2 bases, and 9 bases lay between the germline ends. The CDR3 runs 13 residues. Germline CDR1 and CDR2: MNHEY and SVGEGT. The CDR3 sequence is CASSQTPNYGYTF. The CDR3 nucleotides are TGTGCCAGCAGTCAGACACCCAACTATGGCTACACCTTC.

This chain connects TRBV19 to TRBJ1-2; D perhaps matches TRBD1 (5 bases). Looked up from germline, CDR1 is LNHDA and CDR2 is SQIVND (reference sequence). Trimming removed 5 bases from V and 4 bases from J, with 11 bases in between. The CDR3 extends over 13 amino acids. CDR3 protein: CASSWDLFYGYTF. Written as DNA, the CDR3 is TGTGCCAGTAGTTGGGACTTATTCTATGGCTACACCTTC.

The chain has TRBV19 and TRBJ1-2; D is unclear. Trimming took 5 bases from V and 2 from J, leaving 9 bases between them. Looked up from germline, CDR1 is LNHDA and CDR2 is SQIVND (reference sequence). This CDR3 has 13 amino acids. In nucleotides, the CDR3 is TGTGCCAGTAGTGGTGGCAGGAACTATGGCTACACCTTC. The encoded protein is CASSGGRNYGYTF.

The genes are TRBV19 and TRBJ1-5, with 7 bases that match TRBD1. The CDR3 covers 13 residues. CDR1 LNHDA and CDR2 SQIVND come from the germline V gene (reference sequence). The V gene end was trimmed by 8 bases and the J gene end by 6 bases; junction bases not matched to a gene: 7. The chain's CDR3 is CASAGGGGQPQHF. In DNA form, the CDR3 reads TGTGCCAGTGCAGGGGGTGGGGGTCAGCCCCAGCATTTT.

Comment on this clone: Since a much larger clone is just one base distant, this may be a read error. This same CDR3 is encoded by further DNA sequences in the sample. V is TRBV5-4 and J is TRBJ2-2; weak D call: TRBD2 (5 bases). Deletions cut 5 bases from V and 1 base from J, with 9 bases between. The CDR3 runs to 14 residues. CDR1 and CDR2 (germline): SGHNT, YYREEE (reference sequence). CDR3 in DNA: TGTGCCAGCAGGTCAGGACTGAACACCGGGGAGCTGTTTTTT. Protein product: CASRSGLNTGELFF.

This chain connects TRBV28 to TRBJ2-7; D unresolved. Germline CDR1 MDHEN, CDR2 SYDVKM. This CDR3 region has 14 residues. Trimming removed 4 bases at V and 4 bases at J, with 14 bases between. As DNA, the CDR3 is TGTGCCAGCAGTTCCCCTCCCACAAGTTACGAGCAGTACTTC. Translating gives CASSSPPTSYEQYF.

The sample holds a few counts of this clone. The CDR3 DNA sequence: TGTGCCAGCAGCCCCGCGGGAGGGAGAGAGACCCAGTACTTC. This encodes CASSPAGGRETQYF. V usage is TRBV7-3 and J usage is TRBJ2-5; TRBD2 agrees at 9 bases. J lost 4 bases, V lost 5 bases, and 5 bases had no gene match. CDR1 and CDR2 (germline): SGHTA, FQGTGA. This CDR3 is built from 14 residues.

The CDR3 spells CASRRTGQAGNQPQHF. The CDR3 coding sequence is TGTGCCAGCAGACGAACCGGACAGGCCGGCAATCAGCCCCAGCATTTT. This rearrangement joins TRBV28 to TRBJ1-5; TRBD1 agrees at 7 bases. J was trimmed by 2 bases and V by 6 bases; bases with no gene match: 10. CDR3 size: 16 residues. Germline V gene data show CDR1 as MDHEN and CDR2 as SYDVKM.

This clone was detected once. The V and J genes are TRBV5-1 and TRBJ2-5; 11 bases line up with TRBD2. The J segment lost 0 bases and the V segment lost 0 bases, leaving 4 bases of the junction unmatched. CDR1 is SGHRS, CDR2 YFSETQ, per germline. This CDR3 region has 17 residues. CDR3 sequence: CASSLGLAGSNQETQYF. CDR3 sequence (DNA): TGCGCCAGCAGCTTGGGACTAGCGGGATCGAACCAAGAGACCCAGTACTTC.

The chain recombines TRBV9 with TRBJ2-2; 8 nucleotides agree with TRBD1. V was pared by 0 bases and J by 6 bases, with 7 bases of the junction left unmatched. The germline gives CDR1 SGDLS, CDR2 YYNGEE. The CDR3 length is 16 residues. The CDR3 coding sequence is TGTGCCAGCAGCGTAGGATACAGGGGGGATCCCGGGGAGCTGTTTTTT. It codes for CASSVGYRGDPGELFF.

This sequence joins TRBV6-4 and TRBJ1-5; TRBD1 is a possible D gene (6 bases). Per the germline V gene, CDR1 is MRHNA and CDR2 is SNTAGT. The CDR3 spans 14 residues. The V end lost 3 bases, the J end lost 5 bases, and 11 bases lay between the germline ends. CDR3 sequence: CASSDSNRDQPQHF. CDR3 DNA sequence: TGTGCCAGCAGTGATTCTAACAGGGATCAGCCCCAGCATTTT.